Below are 30 T cell receptor beta chains sequenced from a single sample in a study of T-cell memory formation after mild COVID-19. TCRdb redid the calling of the 5' RACE reads with MiXCR, one entry per CDR3 protein. The data show just over 350,000 distinct CDR3 sequences, approximately 15% seen once. The specimen was PBMCs or a T cell subset sorted from them (not recorded which). The receptors were gathered from a young man who had mild COVID-19 (a few samples of this study predate the infection). Cell type and time point are not known.

V is TRBV20-1 and J is TRBJ2-4, with 10 bases matching TRBD1. The V gene end was trimmed by 0 bases and the J gene end by 8 bases; junction bases not matched to a gene: 7. The germline CDR1 and CDR2 sequences are DFQATT and SNEGSKA (reference sequence). CDR3 length equals 15 residues. The CDR3 nucleotides are TGCAGTGCTAGAGATGGGGACAGGGGATTGGACATTCAGTACTTC. Amino acid sequence: CSARDGDRGLDIQYF.

V gene TRBV24-1 combines with J gene TRBJ2-1, with TRBD2 as a possible D gene (5 bases). V was shortened by 4 bases and J by 3 bases, with 9 bases between the two germline ends. CDR1 is KGHDR and CDR2 is SFDVKD in the germline V gene. The CDR3 length is 14 residues. DNA for the CDR3: TGTGCCACCAGTGAATTTGGGAGCTACAATGAGCAGTTCTTC. This gives the protein CATSEFGSYNEQFF.

The rearrangement joins TRBV5-1 to TRBJ1-2, with TRBD1 as a possible D gene (6 bases). The CDR3 has 14 amino acids. Trimming took 1 base from V and 4 from J, leaving 11 bases between them. Germline CDR1 SGHRS, CDR2 YFSETQ. CDR3 sequence: CASSLSGGAYGYTF. For the CDR3, the DNA is TGCGCCAGCAGCTTGTCTGGGGGCGCCTATGGCTACACCTTC.

This clonotype was counted a few times. The gene calls are TRBV7-9 and TRBJ2-7; D is possibly TRBD2 (6 bases). The V gene lost 4 bases and the J gene lost 5 bases, with 15 bases spanning the gap. CDR1 is SEHNR and CDR2 is FQNEAQ in the germline V gene (reference sequence). The CDR3 runs to 14 residues. The CDR3 DNA reads as TGTGCCAGCAGCTCGAGCGGGCAGAGACACGAGCAGTACTTC. Its translation: CASSSSGQRHEQYF.

There are a few counts of this clonotype. J is TRBJ2-7 and V is TRBV4-1; maybe TRBD1 (6 bases). Trimming removed 1 base at V and 2 bases at J, with 12 bases between. CDR3 length: 15 residues. The germline V gene encodes CDR1 MGHRA and CDR2 YSYEKL. Here the CDR3 reads CASSQGQGMPYEQYF. Written as DNA, the CDR3 is TGCGCCAGCAGCCAAGGTCAGGGGATGCCCTACGAGCAGTACTTC.

This clonotype was counted ten times or more. The DNA of the CDR3 is TGTGCCAGCAGTTATGTGCGGGGCCCTCTATACAATGAGCAGTTCTTC. Translating gives CASSYVRGPLYNEQFF. This sequence joins TRBV6-6 and TRBJ2-1; D is possibly TRBD2 (6 bases). Trimming shortened V by 3 bases and J by 4 bases, and 16 bases separated the two germline ends. This CDR3 region has 16 residues. Germline V lookup: CDR1 MNHNY, CDR2 SVGAGI (reference sequence).

The V and J genes are TRBV6-2 or TRBV6-3 and TRBJ2-7; D could derive from TRBD1 or TRBD2 (6 bases each). Germline V gives CDR1 MNHEY, CDR2 SVGEGT. The CDR3 has 14 amino acids. Trimming took 7 bases from V and 0 from J, leaving 13 bases between them. For the CDR3, the DNA is TGTGCCAGCAAAGAGGGGGGCTACTCCTACGAGCAGTACGTC. It translates to CASKEGGYSYEQYV.

The V and J genes are TRBV7-2 and TRBJ2-2; tentatively, D is TRBD1 or TRBD2 (5 bases each). CDR1 SGHTA and CDR2 FQGNSA come from the germline V gene. The V and J ends lost 5 bases and 7 bases respectively, with 11 bases between them. The CDR3 contains 13 residues. CDR3 bases: TGTGCCAGCAGCCTGTTGGGGGACGGGGAGCTGTTTTTT. Protein product: CASSLLGDGELFF.

The rearrangement uses TRBV21-1 and TRBJ1-6; the D call in the table, TRBD1, was not verified against the DNA. TRBV21-1 is marked as a pseudogene. This CDR3 comprises 15 residues. CDR3 region: CASRRGWSYNSPLHF. The CDR3, as DNA: TGTGCCAGCAGAAGGGGCTGGTCCTATAATTCACCCCTCCACTTT.

The rearrangement links TRBV25-1 to TRBJ2-2; D possibly corresponds to TRBD2 (6 bases). This CDR3 contains 14 residues. The V and J ends lost 2 bases and 5 bases respectively, with 9 bases between them. Germline CDR1 reads MGHDK; CDR2 reads SYGVNS. CDR3 sequence reads: CASSERAGTGELFF. The CDR3 DNA reads as TGTGCCAGCAGTGAACGGGCGGGGACCGGGGAGCTGTTTTTT. Supplemented by reference TRBV25-1 and TRBJ2-2, the full variable domain reads EADIYQTPRYLVIGTGKKITLECSQTMGHDKMYWYQQDPGMELHLIHYSYGVNSTEKGDLSSESTVSRIRTEHFPLTLESARPSHTSQYLCASSERAGTGELFFGEGSRLTVL.

This clonotype turned up a few times. The chain is built from TRBV4-3 and TRBJ1-6; a possible D gene is TRBD1 (6 bases). Germline V gene lookup returns CDR1 LGHNA and CDR2 YSLEER. Between the trimmed V and J ends, which lost 7 bases and 9 bases, there was a span of 16 bases. The CDR3 sequence is 14 residues long. As DNA, the CDR3 is TGCGCCAGCAACAACCTTGGGGGCTTTTCACCCCTCCACTTT. This translates into CASNNLGGFSPLHF.

The CDR3 sequence: CASHRGLETQYF. As DNA, the CDR3 is TGTGCCAGCCACAGGGGGCTAGAGACCCAGTACTTC. The V and J genes are TRBV7-9 and TRBJ2-5; 9 bases are a match to TRBD1. CDR1 SEHNR and CDR2 FQNEAQ come from the germline V gene (reference sequence). V was clipped by 8 bases and J by 4 bases; unmatched bases: 2. This CDR3 region has 12 residues.

The chain employs TRBV7-9 and TRBJ2-3; D perhaps matches TRBD2 (5 bases). Germline V gene data show CDR1 as SEHNR and CDR2 as FQNEAQ (reference sequence). The CDR3 consists of 17 residues. Trimming cost V 3 bases and J 1 base, with 17 bases left between them. CDR3 region: CASSFGVGRLGTDTQYF. CDR3 in DNA: TGTGCCAGCAGCTTCGGGGTCGGGCGGCTAGGCACAGATACGCAGTATTTT. The full variable domain, with the rest looked up from reference TRBV7-9 and TRBJ2-3, is DTGVSQNPRHKITKRGQNVTFRCDPISEHNRLYWYRQTLGQGPEFLTYFQNEAQLEKSRLLSDRFSAERPKGSFSTLEIQRTEQGDSAMYLCASSFGVGRLGTDTQYFGPGTRLTVL.

The chain carries TRBV20-1 and TRBJ1-4; a possible D gene is TRBD1 (6 bases). The CDR3 has 15 amino acids. Trimming pared 6 bases from V and 8 bases from J, leaving 22 bases between. Germline V lookup: CDR1 DFQATT, CDR2 SNEGSKA (reference sequence). This chain's CDR3 is CSAQRGSPLQEKLFF. CDR3 in DNA: TGCAGTGCGCAGAGGGGGTCCCCACTTCAGGAAAAACTGTTTTTT.

The chain recombines TRBV5-6 with TRBJ1-1; D not resolved. CDR3 size: 12 residues. The germline V and J ends were trimmed by 2 bases and 5 bases, with 7 bases remaining between them. From germline, CDR1 is SGHDT and CDR2 YYEEEE. DNA of the CDR3: TGTGCCAGCAGCTTACCCGAAACTGAAGCTTTCTTT. It yields the protein CASSLPETEAFF.

The CDR3 DNA reads TGTGCCAGCAGCCTTAGCGGGGGGCCAGACGGAAATACGCAGTATTTT. It specifies CASSLSGGPDGNTQYF. This chain links TRBV7-2 with TRBJ2-3; 10 nucleotides match TRBD2. This CDR3 comprises 16 residues. Trimming took 5 bases from V and 7 from J; bases not matched to a gene: 12. CDR1 and CDR2 (germline): SGHTA, FQGNSA. Based on the CDR3 plus reference TRBV7-2 and TRBJ2-3, the full variable domain is GAGVSQSPSNKVTEKGKDVELRCDPISGHTALYWYRQSLGQGLEFLIYFQGNSAPDKSGLPSDRFSAERTGGSVSTLTIQRTQQEDSAVYLCASSLSGGPDGNTQYFGPGTRLTVL.

The CDR3 DNA sequence: TGTGCCAGCAGGGAGACAGGGTCCTACGAGCAGTACGTC. Its translation: CASRETGSYEQYV. The chain uses TRBV6-6 and TRBJ2-7; 7 bases match TRBD1. The CDR3 totals 13 residues. Germline CDR1 and CDR2: MNHNY and SVGAGI (reference sequence). V shed 6 bases, J shed 1 base, and the junction held 3 bases outside the gene matches.

The genes are TRBV2 and TRBJ2-3; weak D call: TRBD1 (6 bases). Trimming stripped 5 bases from V and 3 bases from J, with 15 bases between. CDR1 SNHLY and CDR2 FYNNEI come from the germline V gene. CDR3 length equals 15 residues. The CDR3: CASSLTGSGTDTQYF. CDR3 bases: TGTGCCAGCAGTTTAACAGGGTCGGGTACAGATACGCAGTATTTT.

Only a few counts were recorded for this clonotype. The chain recombines TRBV7-2 with TRBJ1-2; 7 bases match TRBD1. The junction had 2 bases not matched to a gene; V was cut back by 5 bases and J by 2 bases. Germline V gene sequence: CDR1 SGHTA, CDR2 FQGNSA. This CDR3 region has 13 residues. The CDR3 loop reads CASSRDSNYGYTF. CDR3 DNA sequence: TGTGCCAGCAGCAGGGACAGCAACTATGGCTACACCTTC.

In this sample, this clonotype turned up a few times. The chain links TRBV6-5 to TRBJ2-7; D is uncertain. The CDR3 loop spans 13 amino acids. Germline V gene lookup returns CDR1 MNHEY and CDR2 SVGAGI. V lost 7 bases and J 7 bases, leaving 17 bases between the germline ends. DNA of the CDR3: TGTGCCAGCATCGACCCGGTCTTCTGGGAGCAGTACTTC. Translating it yields CASIDPVFWEQYF.

This clonotype has just a few counts. The rearrangement joins TRBV24-1 to TRBJ2-2, with unresolved D. The germline CDR1 and CDR2 sequences are KGHDR and SFDVKD. This CDR3 contains 15 residues. Trimming removed 1 base at V and 2 bases at J, with 7 bases between. CDR3 sequence reads: CATSDLYRNTGELFF. Here the CDR3 DNA reads TGTGCCACCAGTGATTTATACAGAAACACCGGGGAGCTGTTTTTT.

There are a few counts of this clonotype. The rearrangement links TRBV6-2 or TRBV6-3 to TRBJ2-1; 7 bases map to TRBD1. Germline CDR1 reads MNHEY; CDR2 reads SVGEGT. This CDR3 spans 16 amino acids. Germline trimming cut 5 bases from V and 7 bases from J; bases unmatched to any gene: 14. CDR3 amino acids: CASSRRTGSVVNEQFF. The CDR3, as DNA: TGTGCCAGCAGTCGACGGACAGGTTCCGTCGTTAATGAGCAGTTCTTC.

This clonotype has only a few counts. The rearrangement joins TRBV12-3 or TRBV12-4 to TRBJ1-2; D is unclear. This CDR3 contains 13 residues. The V end lost 7 bases, the J end lost 3 bases, and 12 bases lay between the germline ends. The CDR3 nucleotides are TGTGCCAGCACCCTCGCGACGGACTATGGCTACACCTTC. It is translated as CASTLATDYGYTF.

This clonotype was counted only a few times. The rearrangement joins TRBV6-2 or TRBV6-3 to TRBJ2-4; the D gene is possibly TRBD2 (5 bases). V was pared by 5 bases and J by 1 base, with 9 bases between. This CDR3 spans 14 amino acids. The V gene's germline CDR1 is MNHEY and CDR2 SVGEGT. In nucleotides, the CDR3 is TGTGCCAGCAGTGCCCGCGGGGCCAAAAACATTCAGTACTTC. Protein sequence: CASSARGAKNIQYF.

This clonotype was counted only a few times. The chain joins TRBV7-6 to TRBJ2-3, with TRBD2 matching 10 bases. The germline CDR1 and CDR2 sequences are SGHVS and FNYEAQ. The CDR3 has 17 residues. Trimming removed 4 bases from V and 1 base from J; junction bases left unmatched: 8. CDR3 protein: CASSSLRTSGGTDTQYF. In DNA form, the CDR3 reads TGTGCCAGCAGCTCCCTTAGAACTAGCGGGGGCACAGATACGCAGTATTTT.

V usage is TRBV5-1 and J usage is TRBJ2-7; 8 bases align to TRBD1. Trimming took 5 bases from V and 3 from J; bases not matched to a gene: 13. The CDR3 is 16 amino acids. Per the germline V gene, CDR1 is SGHRS and CDR2 is YFSETQ. The CDR3 protein is CASSPGRDRPFYEQYF. CDR3 bases: TGCGCCAGCAGTCCTGGTCGGGACAGGCCCTTCTACGAGCAGTACTTC.

The chain joins TRBV7-2 to TRBJ2-7, with 8 bases identical to TRBD2. V shed 2 bases, J shed 0 bases, and the junction held 3 bases outside the gene matches. The germline V gene encodes CDR1 SGHTA and CDR2 FQGNSA. This CDR3 has 15 residues. CDR3 in DNA: TGTGCCAGCAGCTTATTTCGGGGGGGCTCCTACGAGCAGTACTTC. It translates to CASSLFRGGSYEQYF.

The chain carries TRBV5-1 and TRBJ2-7, with D perhaps TRBD1 or TRBD2 (5 bases each). Trimming stripped 5 bases from V and 0 bases from J, with 21 bases between. This CDR3 comprises 17 residues. Germline CDR1 SGHRS, CDR2 YFSETQ. In DNA, the CDR3 is TGCGCCAGCAGTTTCTACACAGGACTTTTGGTCTCCTACGAGCAGTACTTC. It translates to CASSFYTGLLVSYEQYF.

CDR3 loop: CASSQADRGYGGELFF. DNA of the CDR3: TGTGCCAGCAGCCAGGCGGACAGGGGATATGGCGGGGAGCTGTTTTTT. The J gene is TRBJ2-2, the V gene TRBV3-1; 9 bases are shared with TRBD1. Germline V gene lookup returns CDR1 LGHDT and CDR2 YNNKEL (reference sequence). V was clipped by 3 bases and J by 7 bases; unmatched bases: 9. The CDR3 length is 16 residues.

This clonotype has only a few counts. The J gene is TRBJ1-4, the V gene TRBV6-2 or TRBV6-3, with D possibly TRBD1 on 6 matching bases. Germline V lookup: CDR1 MNHEY, CDR2 SVGEGT. The ends were cut back, 7 bases at V and 5 bases at J, with 20 bases in the middle. The length of the CDR3 is 16 residues. DNA of the CDR3: TGTGCCAGCACCCCGAGCCCCGGACAGAAGAATGAAAAACTGTTTTTT. Its protein is CASTPSPGQKNEKLFF.